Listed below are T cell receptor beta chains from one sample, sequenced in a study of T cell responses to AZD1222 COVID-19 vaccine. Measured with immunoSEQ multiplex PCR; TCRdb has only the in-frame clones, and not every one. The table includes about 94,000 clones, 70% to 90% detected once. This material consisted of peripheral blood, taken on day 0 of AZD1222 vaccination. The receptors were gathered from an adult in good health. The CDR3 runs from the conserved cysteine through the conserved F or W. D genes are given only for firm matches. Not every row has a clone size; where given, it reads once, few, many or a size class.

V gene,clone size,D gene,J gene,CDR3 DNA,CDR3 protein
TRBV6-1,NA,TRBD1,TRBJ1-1,TGTGCCAGCGGTGACAGGGGCGCTGAAGCTTTCTTT,CASGDRGAEAFF
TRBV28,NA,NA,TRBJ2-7,TGTGCCAGCAACAGGGAAGTGGAGCAGTACTTC,CASNREVEQYF
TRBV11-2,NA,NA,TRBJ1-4,TGTGCCAGCAGCTTAGAAGGGTTTGCAACTAATGAAAAACTGTTTTTT,CASSLEGFATNEKLFF
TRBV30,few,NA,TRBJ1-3,TGTGCCTGGAGTCTGCAGGGAAGAGGTACTCTCGGAAACACCATATATTTT,CAWSLQGRGTLGNTIYF
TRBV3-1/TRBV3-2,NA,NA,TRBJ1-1,TGTGCCAGCAGCCCTTATTGCCCGGACACTGAAGCTTTCTTT,CASSPYCPDTEAFF
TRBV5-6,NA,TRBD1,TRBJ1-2,TGTGCCAGCAGCCGACAGGGCTACTATGGCTACACCTTC,CASSRQGYYGYTF
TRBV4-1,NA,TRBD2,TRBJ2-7,TGCGCCAGCAGCCAAGATTACGCCGTCGGGGGGGTCGCCTACGAGCAGTACTTC,CASSQDYAVGGVAYEQYF
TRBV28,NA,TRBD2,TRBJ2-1,TGTGCCAGCAGTGCTCATCCGGGACTAGCCTTCTTC,CASSAHPGLAFF
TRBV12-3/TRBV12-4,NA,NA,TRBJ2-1,TGTGCCAGCAGTTTTTCCGGCACTGAGCAGTTCTTC,CASSFSGTEQFF
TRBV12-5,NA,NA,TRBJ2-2,TGTGCTAGTGGTTTGGTTTCTGGGGCCACCGGGGAGCTGTTTTTT,CASGLVSGATGELFF
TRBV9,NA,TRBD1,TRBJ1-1,TGTGCCAGCAGCCTGGTAGGACAGGACACTGAAGCTTTCTTT,CASSLVGQDTEAFF
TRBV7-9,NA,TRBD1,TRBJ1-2,TGTGCCAGCAGCTTGGGACAGGGGGACTATGGCTACACCTTC,CASSLGQGDYGYTF
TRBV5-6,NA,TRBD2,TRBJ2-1,TGTGCCAGCAGCTTGATCACTAGCGGGGGGAACCCCTACAATGAGCAGTTCTTC,CASSLITSGGNPYNEQFF
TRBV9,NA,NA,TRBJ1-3,TGTGCCAGCAGCGTACTGTCCTCTGGAAACACCATATATTTT,CASSVLSSGNTIYF
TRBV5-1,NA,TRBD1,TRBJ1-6,TGCGCCAGCAGTTCTACGACAGGGGGCTCCTATAATTCACCCCTCCACTTT,CASSSTTGGSYNSPLHF
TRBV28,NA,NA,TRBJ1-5,TGTGCCAGCTGGGGGGTTAGGGGTAACGATCAGCCCCAGCATTTT,CASWGVRGNDQPQHF
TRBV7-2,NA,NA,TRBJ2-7,TGTGCCAGCAGCTTAAGGGGCAGGGGCTACGAGCAGTACTTC,CASSLRGRGYEQYF
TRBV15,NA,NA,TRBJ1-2,TGTGCCACCAGCAGACCTCAGGGAGGACTCTATGGCTACACCTTC,CATSRPQGGLYGYTF
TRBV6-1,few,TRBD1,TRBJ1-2,TGTGCCAGCAGTGACCCCGGGACAGGGATAGGAGGCTACACCTTC,CASSDPGTGIGGYTF
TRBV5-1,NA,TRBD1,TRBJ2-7,TGCGCCAGCAGACCGACAGGGCTCTACGAGCAGTACTTC,CASRPTGLYEQYF
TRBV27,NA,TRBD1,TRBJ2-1,TGTGCCAGCAGTTTATCGAGCTACAGGGGGAATGAGCAGTTCTTC,CASSLSSYRGNEQFF
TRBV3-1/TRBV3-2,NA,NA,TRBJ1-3,TGTGCCAGCAGCCAAGGGGCCAGGATCCCTGGAAACACCATATATTTT,CASSQGARIPGNTIYF
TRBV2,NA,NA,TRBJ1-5,TGTGCCAGCAGTGACCGTGTGGCGGTGAATAGCAATCAGCCCCAGCATTTT,CASSDRVAVNSNQPQHF
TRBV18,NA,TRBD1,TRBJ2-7,TGTGCCAGCTCACTTATACAGGGACAGGGATACGAGCAGTACTTC,CASSLIQGQGYEQYF
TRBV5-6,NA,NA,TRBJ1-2,TGTGCCAGCAGCTTCGCGCAGGGGATTAACTATGGCTACACCTTC,CASSFAQGINYGYTF
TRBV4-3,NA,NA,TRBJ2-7,TGCGCCAGCAGCCAGGAGGACAGAGCCTACGAGCAGTACTTC,CASSQEDRAYEQYF
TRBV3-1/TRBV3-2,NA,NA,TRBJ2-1,TGTGCCAGCAGCCAATCCCTGGAGCAGTTCTTC,CASSQSLEQFF
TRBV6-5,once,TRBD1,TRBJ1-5,TGTGCCAGCAGTCGACAGGGAGGGGATCAGCCCCAGCATTTT,CASSRQGGDQPQHF
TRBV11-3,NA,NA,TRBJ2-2,TGTGCCAGCAGCTTAGGGGGAATGGACACCGGGGAGCTGTTTTTT,CASSLGGMDTGELFF